A single sample gave rise to the 23 T cell receptor beta chains below, sequenced in a study of radiotherapy plus CTLA-4 blockade in lung cancer. The method was immunoSEQ multiplex PCR; TCRdb's version includes in-frame clones alone and lacks a portion of them. The sample carries about 3,100 clones, roughly 80% recorded once. The source was tumor tissue, collected from a patient treated with radiotherapy plus ipilimumab. Receptor source: a human donor with non-small cell lung cancer that progressed on radiotherapy plus ipilimumab.

The chain joins TRBV27 to TRBJ1-6; maybe TRBD1 (6 bases). The CDR3 covers 16 residues. The V and J ends lost 4 bases and 7 bases respectively, with 17 bases between them. Germline CDR1 MNHEY, CDR2 SMNVEV (reference sequence). The CDR3 sequence is CASSSPGQRYNSPLHF. The CDR3 coding sequence is TGTGCCAGCAGTTCCCCCGGACAGCGGTACAATTCACCCCTCCACTTT.

The V and J genes are TRBV6-5 and TRBJ2-3; D ambiguous. Germline-derived CDR1 and CDR2 are MNHEY and SVGAGI. The CDR3 runs to 16 residues. V dropped 0 bases and J dropped 3 bases, with 13 bases sitting between them. This CDR3 is CASSYSGLGGTDTQYF. The CDR3 DNA is TGTGCCAGCAGTTACTCAGGCTTAGGCGGTACAGATACGCAGTATTTT.

The J gene is TRBJ1-3, the V gene TRBV7-8, with a possible D match to TRBD1 (5 bases). The CDR3 length is 15 residues. Trimming stripped 5 bases from V and 0 bases from J, with 11 bases between. Germline values: CDR1 SGHVS, CDR2 FQNEAQ. The CDR3 spells CASSPGTHSGNTIYF. The CDR3 region has the DNA TGTGCCAGCAGCCCGGGGACGCACTCTGGAAACACCATATATTTT.

This clone was observed a single time. In nucleotides, the CDR3 is TGCGCCAGCAGCTTGGTGCAGGGAGCGTCCGGCTACACCTTC. Translated, it gives CASSLVQGASGYTF. The V call is TRBV5-1, the J call TRBJ1-2; D may be TRBD1 (5 bases). Germline V CDR1 and CDR2: SGHRS, YFSETQ. Trimming removed 0 bases from V and 8 bases from J, with 14 bases in between. This CDR3 contains 14 residues.

CDR3 in DNA: TGTGCCAGCAGTTCGGTAGTGGGGCGCGAGCAGTACTTC. Amino acids: CASSSVVGREQYF. The genes are TRBV27 and TRBJ2-7, with D perhaps matching TRBD1 (5 bases). The CDR3 loop spans 13 amino acids. The germline V gene encodes CDR1 MNHEY and CDR2 SMNVEV (reference sequence). Trimming cost V 4 bases and J 6 bases, with 13 bases left between them.

The V and J genes are TRBV29-1 and TRBJ1-2; D is perhaps TRBD1 (5 bases). The germline V gene has CDR1 SQVTM and CDR2 ANQGSEA. CDR3 length equals 16 residues. Trimming pared 1 base from V and 4 bases from J, leaving 19 bases between. The DNA for the CDR3 is TGCAGCGTTGAAGCCTACTTACAGGACTTAACCTATGGCTACACCTTC. It yields the protein CSVEAYLQDLTYGYTF.

This clone was recorded once. This rearrangement joins TRBV13 to TRBJ2-1; the D is unclear. Deletions cut 5 bases from V and 6 bases from J, with 11 bases between. Germline CDR1 PRHDT, CDR2 FYEKMQ (reference sequence). The CDR3 loop spans 13 amino acids. The CDR3 loop is CASSPAGFNEQFF. CDR3 sequence (DNA): TGTGCCAGCAGCCCAGCCGGATTCAATGAGCAGTTCTTC.

This chain uses TRBV18 with TRBJ1-6; the D gene is possibly TRBD1 (5 bases). V was pared by 2 bases and J by 7 bases, with 6 bases between. The CDR3 is 13 residues long. The germline gives CDR1 KGHSH, CDR2 LQKENI. The CDR3 loop is CASSPGGNSPLHF. The CDR3 DNA is TGTGCCAGCTCACCAGGGGGAAATTCACCCCTCCACTTT.

The chain links TRBV18 to TRBJ1-2, with a possible D match to TRBD1 (5 bases). Trimming shortened V by 0 bases and J by 5 bases, and 7 bases separated the two germline ends. Germline V lookup: CDR1 KGHSH, CDR2 LQKENI. The CDR3 covers 13 residues. This CDR3 reads CASSPPGAYGYTF. The DNA for the CDR3 is TGTGCCAGCTCACCACCAGGGGCGTATGGCTACACCTTC.

V usage is TRBV7-2 and J usage is TRBJ2-7; D possibly corresponds to TRBD2 (5 bases). From germline, CDR1 is SGHTA and CDR2 FQGNSA. The CDR3 runs 15 residues. V lost 1 base and J lost 0, with 10 bases in between. The CDR3 nucleotides are TGTGCCAGCAGCTTAGGGTTAGCGCTCTCCTACGAGCAGTACTTC. Its protein product is CASSLGLALSYEQYF.

The rearrangement uses TRBV7-9 and TRBJ2-7, with 9 bases identical to TRBD1. The CDR3 consists of 16 residues. V was pared by 5 bases and J by 4 bases, with 12 bases of the junction left unmatched. Germline V lookup: CDR1 SEHNR, CDR2 FQNEAQ (reference sequence). The CDR3 DNA follows: TGTGCCAGCAGCAAAGGGACGGGACAGGGTCTATACGAGCAGTACTTC. Translating it yields CASSKGTGQGLYEQYF.

V and J are TRBV5-6 and TRBJ2-4; D is perhaps TRBD2 (7 bases). V lost 0 bases and J 2 bases, leaving 12 bases between the germline ends. The germline V gene has CDR1 SGHDT and CDR2 YYEEEE. This CDR3 contains 16 residues. The CDR3 nucleotides read TGTGCCAGCAGCTTGGGAGCGGGGACAACCAAAAACATTCAGTACTTC. Its protein product is CASSLGAGTTKNIQYF.

A few counts support this clone. This chain connects TRBV9 to TRBJ1-1; D is undetermined. The CDR3 consists of 13 residues. In germline, CDR1 is SGDLS, CDR2 YYNGEE. V was pared by 3 bases and J by 6 bases, with 12 bases between. CDR3 nucleotide sequence: TGTGCCAGCAGCGCGCCGACCCGCCCTGAAGCTTTCTTT. Translated: CASSAPTRPEAFF.

The chain carries TRBV19 and TRBJ1-1; D remains ambiguous. Trimming removed 7 bases at V and 1 base at J, with 13 bases between. Germline V gene lookup returns CDR1 LNHDA and CDR2 SQIVND (reference sequence). The CDR3 runs to 14 residues. CDR3 sequence: CASTQRAGNTEAFF. The CDR3 DNA is TGTGCCAGTACCCAGAGGGCAGGGAACACTGAAGCTTTCTTT.

This chain links TRBV6-1 with TRBJ1-2; D might be TRBD1 (6 bases). The CDR3 contains 14 residues. Germline V gene lookup returns CDR1 MNHNS and CDR2 SASEGT. Trimming took 1 base from V and 4 from J, leaving 10 bases between them. CDR3 sequence reads: CASSEGGGGYGYTF. For the CDR3, the DNA is TGTGCCAGCAGTGAAGGGGGGGGCGGCTATGGCTACACCTTC.

The DNA for the CDR3 is TGTGCCAGCAGTGAAGGGGTCGGTTCACGTCAGTACTTC. Translation: CASSEGVGSRQYF. This sequence joins TRBV6-1 and TRBJ2-4, with no clear D. Germline CDR1 is MNHNS and CDR2 is SASEGT. V lost 1 base and J lost 12, with 13 bases in between. The CDR3 extends over 13 amino acids.

The chain is built from TRBV7-2 and TRBJ1-6; D gene unclear. Germline V gene data show CDR1 as SGHTA and CDR2 as FQGNSA. The CDR3 extends over 12 amino acids. Trimming pared 6 bases from V and 9 bases from J, leaving 9 bases between. The CDR3 reads CASRREGSPLHF. The CDR3 coding sequence is TGTGCCAGCAGACGCGAGGGTTCACCCCTCCACTTT. Looking up the rest from reference TRBV7-2 and TRBJ1-6 gives the full variable domain: GAGVSQSPSNKVTEKGKDVELRCDPISGHTALYWYRQSLGQGLEFLIYFQGNSAPDKSGLPSDRFSAERTGGSVSTLTIQRTQQEDSAVYLCASRREGSPLHFGNGTRLTVT.

The table lists this clone with a count of one. The chain employs TRBV29-1 and TRBJ2-6; TRBD1 might be the D (5 bases). Germline CDR1 SQVTM, CDR2 ANQGSEA. V was pared by 5 bases and J by 0 bases, with 17 bases between. This CDR3 comprises 17 residues. The CDR3 DNA reads as TGCAGCGTTAGGGGTTGGGCACAAGGCTCTGGGGCCAACGTCCTGACTTTC. This encodes CSVRGWAQGSGANVLTF.

In its sample, this clone was seen a few times. This chain joins TRBV11-2 and TRBJ2-7; TRBD2 is a possible D gene (5 bases). This CDR3 contains 12 residues. V was shortened by 4 bases and J by 4 bases, with 8 bases between the two germline ends. The germline gives CDR1 SGHAT, CDR2 FQNNGV. The CDR3 region is CASSSRGYEQYF. CDR3 DNA sequence: TGTGCCAGCAGCTCCCGGGGTTACGAGCAGTACTTC. The complete variable domain, with remaining parts taken from reference TRBV11-2 and TRBJ2-7, reads EAGVAQSPRYKIIEKRQSVAFWCNPISGHATLYWYQQILGQGPKLLIQFQNNGVVDDSQLPKDRFSAERLKGVDSTLKIQPAKLEDSAVYLCASSSRGYEQYFGPGTRLTVT.

V and J are TRBV19 and TRBJ2-5; 9 bases fit TRBD2. Germline loops: CDR1 LNHDA, CDR2 SQIVND (reference sequence). Trimming took 2 bases from V and 1 from J; bases not matched to a gene: 8. The CDR3 is made up of 17 amino acids. The CDR3 nucleotides read TGTGCCAGTAGTATAAGCCAGCGGGGGGCCATCCAAGAGACCCAGTACTTC. Amino acid sequence: CASSISQRGAIQETQYF.

This clone is a singleton in its sample. The gene calls are TRBV19 and TRBJ2-6, with a tentative D call TRBD1 (5 bases). V lost 3 bases and J lost 0, with 12 bases in between. This CDR3 has 17 amino acids. Germline V gene data show CDR1 as LNHDA and CDR2 as SQIVND (reference sequence). CDR3 residues: CASSIAGFSSGANVLTF. The CDR3 DNA reads as TGTGCCAGTAGTATTGCAGGGTTTAGCTCTGGGGCCAACGTCCTGACTTTC.

DNA of the CDR3: TGTGCCAGCAGGAGGACAGCCCTTGGTAGCGACGAGCAGTACTTC. Its translation is CASRRTALGSDEQYF. The rearrangement links TRBV2 to TRBJ2-7, with a possible D match to TRBD1 (6 bases). This CDR3 spans 15 amino acids. Germline-derived CDR1 and CDR2 are SNHLY and FYNNEI. Trimming left V 6 bases short and J 5 bases short, with 20 bases between. Supplemented by reference TRBV2 and TRBJ2-7, the full variable domain reads EPEVTQTPSHQVTQMGQEVILRCVPISNHLYFYWYRQILGQKVEFLVSFYNNEISEKSEIFDDQFSVERPDGSNFTLKIRSTKLEDSAMYFCASRRTALGSDEQYFGPGTRLTVT.

Remarks on this clone: The sample holds other DNA sequences that translate to the same CDR3. The chain uses TRBV29-1 and TRBJ1-1; D may be TRBD1 (5 bases). With 6 bases removed from V and 4 bases from J, the gap between germline ends came to 9 bases. The CDR3 has 11 amino acids. Germline V gene lookup returns CDR1 SQVTM and CDR2 ANQGSEA. CDR3 DNA: TGCAGCGTGGGGGGGGGCACTGAAGCTTTCTTT. Its translation is CSVGGGTEAFF.